This entry lists 9 T cell receptor beta chains sequenced from one sample in a study of T cell responses to AZD1222 COVID-19 vaccine. Measured with immunoSEQ multiplex PCR; TCRdb has only the in-frame clones, and not every one. The sample contains 150,000 to 200,000 clones, 80% to 90% of which appear only once. The material was peripheral blood, obtained on day 0 of AZD1222 vaccination. Receptors were obtained from an adult in good health.

This clone was seen once. The chain is built from TRBV3-1 (or the pseudogene TRBV3-2) and TRBJ2-1; possible D gene TRBD1, 6 bases. V lost 3 bases and J 9 bases, leaving 18 bases between the germline ends. Germline CDR1 reads LGHDT; CDR2 reads YNNKEL (reference sequence). The CDR3 consists of 15 residues. In DNA, the CDR3 is TGTGCCAGCAGCCAGCGCAGGGGCTTACATGGTGAGCAGTTCTTC. The encoded protein is CASSQRRGLHGEQFF.

V usage is TRBV27 and J usage is TRBJ2-1; D is undetermined. V lost 5 bases to trimming and J lost 0 bases, with 8 bases between them. Germline CDR1 reads MNHEY; CDR2 reads SMNVEV (reference sequence). This CDR3 contains 14 residues. CDR3 DNA: TGTGCCAGCAGTAGCCTAAGCTCCTACAATGAGCAGTTCTTC. The encoded protein is CASSSLSSYNEQFF.

The rearrangement uses TRBV30 and TRBJ1-1; 7 nucleotides line up with TRBD1. Trimming at V came to 4 bases and at J to 0 bases, leaving 8 bases not matched to a gene. From germline, CDR1 is GTSNPN and CDR2 SVGIG (reference sequence). The CDR3 runs to 15 residues. The CDR3 coding sequence is TGTGCCTGGAATCCAGGGGGTTTCATGAACACTGAAGCTTTCTTT. Protein product: CAWNPGGFMNTEAFF.

The V and J genes are TRBV28 and TRBJ1-2, with D maybe TRBD1 (5 bases). This CDR3 is 14 amino acids long. V gave up 4 bases and J gave up 4 bases, with 13 bases separating them. Per the germline V gene, CDR1 is MDHEN and CDR2 is SYDVKM. The CDR3 is CASSSGGKGYGYTF. CDR3 sequence (DNA): TGTGCCAGCAGTTCTGGGGGGAAGGGCTATGGCTACACCTTC.

This rearrangement joins TRBV7-6 to TRBJ2-7; 8 bases fit TRBD1. The CDR3 totals 15 residues. The V gene's germline CDR1 is SGHVS and CDR2 FNYEAQ. The J segment lost 6 bases and the V segment lost 5 bases, leaving 12 bases of the junction unmatched. The CDR3 coding sequence is TGTGCCAGCAGCCCCCAGCCCGGGACAGGCAGCGAGCAGTACTTC. This gives the protein CASSPQPGTGSEQYF. Using reference TRBV7-6 and TRBJ2-7 for the parts outside the CDR3, the full variable domain is GAGVSQSPRYKVTKRGQDVALRCDPISGHVSLYWYRQALGQGPEFLTYFNYEAQQDKSGLPNDRFSAERPEGSISTLTIQRTEQRDSAMYRCASSPQPGTGSEQYFGPGTRLTVT.

The rearrangement uses TRBV18 and TRBJ1-5; no reliable D call. The CDR3 consists of 14 residues. Trimming left V 3 bases short and J 10 bases short, with 16 bases between. The germline V gene encodes CDR1 KGHSH and CDR2 LQKENI. CDR3 DNA: TGTGCCAGCTCACCGAGTCCTCCTCCGGGTCCCCAGCATTTT. Translated: CASSPSPPPGPQHF.

The rearrangement links TRBV5-5 to TRBJ1-1; D is unclear. CDR3 length equals 13 residues. V was trimmed by 1 base and J by 4 bases, leaving 8 bases between them. Germline loops: CDR1 SGHKS, CDR2 YYEKEE (reference sequence). The CDR3 sequence: CASSLRGGTEAFF. The CDR3 DNA follows: TGTGCCAGCAGCTTGCGGGGTGGCACTGAAGCTTTCTTT.

The chain carries TRBV6-5 and TRBJ2-2, with 11 bases matching TRBD2. This CDR3 contains 14 residues. Germline assignment: CDR1 MNHEY and CDR2 SVGAGI. V was clipped by 6 bases and J by 3 bases; unmatched bases: 0. The CDR3 here is CASRLAGDTGELFF. In DNA, the CDR3 is TGTGCCAGCAGACTAGCGGGGGACACCGGGGAGCTGTTTTTT.

The rearrangement joins TRBV7-6 to TRBJ1-6; TRBD1 aligns across 10 bases. With V trimmed by 1 base and J by 6 bases, 6 bases remained unmatched. Germline CDR1 reads SGHVS; CDR2 reads FNYEAQ. This CDR3 is 17 amino acids long. CDR3 in DNA: TGTGCCAGCAGCTTAGAAGGACAGGGGGTTAGTAATTCACCCCTCCACTTT. Protein product: CASSLEGQGVSNSPLHF.